This T cell receptor beta chain emerged from a study of long-term antiretroviral therapy in people with HIV. Worth noting for this clone: Its antigen is as yet unknown.

Samples held about 0.9-11 million cryopreserved PBMC, and DNA extraction followed. Overall study results and limits: Diversity remained lower than transplant donor controls, even though it increased after ART.

Researchers report immunoSEQ v3.0 was run at survey level. This table comes from immunoSEQ multiplex PCR, and its TCRdb copy is limited to in-frame clones, with some not included. This table holds tens of thousands of clones, around 87% found once. Losses at the gene ends were 5 bases for V and 5 bases for J; bases not matched to a gene: 6. From germline, CDR1 is SEHNR and CDR2 FQNEAQ (reference sequence). This CDR3 region has 13 residues. The V call is TRBV7-9, the J call TRBJ2-7; 7 bases agree with TRBD2. This receptor was identified in a woman in her forties or fifties with HIV. Sequenced material: unsorted PBMCs, taken 2.6 years after starting antiretroviral therapy. The CDR3 is CASSPAAGDEQYF. The CDR3 DNA sequence: TGTGCCAGCAGCCCCGCCGCGGGGGACGAGCAGTACTTC.